The 26 T cell receptor beta chains in this list originate from one sample, sequenced in a study of cytomegalovirus exposure and HLA in healthy donors. 13 Jbeta primers and 60 Vbeta primers were used for the PCR. The table came from immunoSEQ multiplex PCR; TCRdb's copy has only in-frame clones and leaves some out. The sample contains 180,000 or so clones, approximately 83% of which appear only once. Sequencing used PBMCs. The receptors were gathered from a man aged 18 to 29 in good health and CMV-seropositive.

The rearrangement joins TRBV30 to TRBJ2-1; 11 bases match TRBD2. The V gene end was trimmed by 2 bases and the J gene end by 5 bases; junction bases not matched to a gene: 5. CDR3 length: 15 residues. CDR1 is GTSNPN and CDR2 is SVGIG in the germline V gene (reference sequence). The CDR3 bases are TGTGCCTGGAGTAAGCCGGGACTAGCGGACAATGAGCAGTTCTTC. As protein: CAWSKPGLADNEQFF. Full variable domain (outside the CDR3, taken from reference TRBV30 and TRBJ2-1): SQTIHQWPATLVQPVGSPLSLECTVEGTSNPNLYWYRQAAGRGLQLLFYSVGIGQISSEVPQNLSASRPQDRQFILSSKKLLLSDSGFYLCAWSKPGLADNEQFFGPGTRLTVL.

On this clone: At the DNA level, this CDR3 is encoded by other sequences in the same sample as well. This sequence joins TRBV27 and TRBJ1-5; 7 nucleotides match TRBD1. The CDR3 has 16 residues. V shed 6 bases and J 2 bases; nucleotides not matched to a gene: 10. Looked up from germline, CDR1 is MNHEY and CDR2 is SMNVEV (reference sequence). The chain's CDR3 is CASRPLGQVGNQPQHF. For the CDR3, the DNA is TGTGCCAGCAGACCCTTAGGACAGGTCGGCAATCAGCCCCAGCATTTT.

The rearrangement uses TRBV6-6 and TRBJ1-5; 8 nucleotides align to TRBD1. V gave up 0 bases and J gave up 3 bases; unmatched junction bases: 4. CDR1 is MNHNY, CDR2 SVGAGI, per germline (reference sequence). The CDR3 is 16 residues long. CDR3 DNA: TGTGCCAGCAGTTACTCCCCAGGGGGCTACAATCAGCCCCAGCATTTT. Its protein product is CASSYSPGGYNQPQHF.

V and J are TRBV6-5 and TRBJ1-5; possibly TRBD1 for D (6 bases). CDR1 is MNHEY, CDR2 SVGAGI, per germline. This CDR3 has 11 residues. The V and J ends lost 10 bases and 4 bases respectively, with 8 bases between them. CDR3 sequence: CATGVNQPQHF. The CDR3 DNA reads as TGTGCCACAGGGGTGAATCAGCCCCAGCATTTT.

This clone turned up a few times. The chain links TRBV29-1 to TRBJ1-1; 7 bases align to TRBD1. This CDR3 has 12 amino acids. The germline CDR1 and CDR2 sequences are SQVTM and ANQGSEA. J gave up 1 base and V 6 bases, and 2 bases lay outside the gene matches. The CDR3 DNA reads as TGCAGCGTGGGACAGACGAACACTGAAGCTTTCTTT. Protein product: CSVGQTNTEAFF.

V and J are TRBV13 and TRBJ1-2, with 11 bases matching TRBD1. With V trimmed by 5 bases and J by 8 bases, 13 bases remained unmatched. Per the germline V gene, CDR1 is PRHDT and CDR2 is FYEKMQ (reference sequence). The CDR3 consists of 16 residues. The CDR3 DNA is TGTGCCAGCAGCCCCAGGACAGGGGGCGGGTTAGAAGGCTACACCTTC. It encodes CASSPRTGGGLEGYTF. Using reference TRBV13 and TRBJ1-2 for the parts outside the CDR3, the full variable domain is AAGVIQSPRHLIKEKRETATLKCYPIPRHDTVYWYQQGPGQDPQFLISFYEKMQSDKGSIPDRFSAQQFSDYHSELNMSSLELGDSALYFCASSPRTGGGLEGYTFGSGTRLTVV.

The chain recombines TRBV6-5 with TRBJ1-2; no definite D call. Deletions cut 2 bases from V and 8 bases from J, with 12 bases between. Germline CDR1 is MNHEY and CDR2 is SVGAGI. The CDR3 contains 13 residues. CDR3 in DNA: TGTGCCAGCAGTTACATGGGCACGATGGGCTACACCTTC. It codes for CASSYMGTMGYTF.

The chain uses TRBV7-9 and TRBJ2-5, with 10 bases aligning to TRBD2. After removal of 4 bases from V and 7 bases from J, the junction contained 12 bases not matched to a gene. Germline loops: CDR1 SEHNR, CDR2 FQNEAQ (reference sequence). This CDR3 has 16 residues. CDR3 in DNA: TGTGCCAGCAGCTCGGAGCCAGCGGGGGGGCTTCTGACCCAGTACTTC. Amino acid sequence: CASSSEPAGGLLTQYF.

The chain has TRBV19 and TRBJ2-7; D is possibly TRBD1 (6 bases). The germline V and J ends were trimmed by 6 bases and 2 bases, with 11 bases remaining between them. Germline lookup yields CDR1 LNHDA and CDR2 SQIVND (reference sequence). There are 13 residues in the CDR3. CDR3 DNA sequence: TGTGCCAGTAGAAGGACAGCAACCTACGAGCAGTACTTC. Its translation is CASRRTATYEQYF. Drawing the rest from reference TRBV19 and TRBJ2-7, the complete variable domain is DGGITQSPKYLFRKEGQNVTLSCEQNLNHDAMYWYRQDPGQGLRLIYYSQIVNDFQKGDIAEGYSVSREKKESFPLTVTSAQKNPTAFYLCASRRTATYEQYFGPGTRLTVT.

The chain is built from TRBV25-1 and TRBJ1-1; 7 bases are a match to TRBD1. Germline V gene sequence: CDR1 MGHDK, CDR2 SYGVNS. The CDR3 has 15 residues. The junction had 6 bases not matched to a gene; V was cut back by 4 bases and J by 1 base. CDR3 DNA: TGTGCCAGCAGTGCACTTAGGGACAGGAACACTGAAGCTTTCTTT. Residues: CASSALRDRNTEAFF.

The rearrangement uses TRBV5-1 and TRBJ1-6, with D unresolved. Germline V gene sequence: CDR1 SGHRS, CDR2 YFSETQ. CDR3 length equals 15 residues. Trimming removed 0 bases at V and 7 bases at J, with 11 bases between. The CDR3 DNA follows: TGCGCCAGCAGCTTGGATACCCGGCGGAATTCACCCCTCCACTTT. This translates into CASSLDTRRNSPLHF.

V and J are TRBV5-4 and TRBJ2-3, with unresolved D. This CDR3 has 13 amino acids. Germline V CDR1 and CDR2: SGHNT, YYREEE (reference sequence). Trimming pared 4 bases from V and 0 bases from J, leaving 6 bases between. CDR3 region: CASSILSTDTQYF. For the CDR3, the DNA is TGTGCCAGCAGCATTCTAAGCACAGATACGCAGTATTTT.

This rearrangement joins TRBV10-1 to TRBJ2-5; a weak D match, TRBD2 (5 bases). Germline CDR1 is WNHNN and CDR2 is SYGVQD (reference sequence). The ends were cut back, 2 bases at V and 5 bases at J, with 15 bases in the middle. This CDR3 is 15 amino acids long. The CDR3 sequence is CASSEGKREVETQYF. In DNA, the CDR3 is TGCGCCAGCAGTGAGGGGAAGAGGGAAGTGGAGACCCAGTACTTC.

A single count supports this clone. The chain employs TRBV9 and TRBJ2-6; 11 nucleotides align to TRBD1. The CDR3 loop spans 18 amino acids. Germline CDR1 is SGDLS and CDR2 is YYNGEE. Trimming cost V 4 bases and J 4 bases; bases outside gene matches: 10. The CDR3 loop reads CASSSRGQGASGANVLTF. The CDR3 DNA sequence: TGTGCCAGCAGCTCCCGTGGACAGGGGGCGTCCGGGGCCAACGTCCTGACTTTC. Full variable domain (rest looked up from reference TRBV9 and TRBJ2-6): DSGVTQTPKHLITATGQRVTLRCSPRSGDLSVYWYQQSLDQGLQFLIQYYNGEERAKGNILERFSAQQFPDLHSELNLSSLELGDSALYFCASSSRGQGASGANVLTFGAGSRLTVL.

The chain couples TRBV10-1 to TRBJ1-1, with TRBD1 matching over 7 bases. The germline V gene has CDR1 WNHNN and CDR2 SYGVQD (reference sequence). The CDR3 totals 14 residues. Losses at the gene ends were 5 bases for V and 1 base for J; bases not matched to a gene: 4. This chain's CDR3 is CASSRDSENTEAFF. The CDR3 DNA follows: TGCGCCAGCAGTCGGGACAGCGAGAACACTGAAGCTTTCTTT.

V is TRBV19 and J is TRBJ1-2; 10 bases match TRBD1. Germline V lookup: CDR1 LNHDA, CDR2 SQIVND (reference sequence). Trimming at V came to 10 bases and at J to 6 bases, leaving 8 bases not matched to a gene. This CDR3 has 13 residues. The CDR3 spells CATPGQGYDGYTF. CDR3 coding DNA: TGTGCCACACCGGGACAGGGGTACGATGGCTACACCTTC. Full variable domain (remainder filled in from reference TRBV19 and TRBJ1-2): DGGITQSPKYLFRKEGQNVTLSCEQNLNHDAMYWYRQDPGQGLRLIYYSQIVNDFQKGDIAEGYSVSREKKESFPLTVTSAQKNPTAFYLCATPGQGYDGYTFGSGTRLTVV.

The chain is built from TRBV7-2 and TRBJ2-4; D might be TRBD1 (5 bases). Trimming stripped 3 bases from V and 4 bases from J, with 7 bases between. The CDR3 is made up of 13 amino acids. The germline V gene has CDR1 SGHTA and CDR2 FQGNSA. CDR3 in DNA: TGTGCCAGCAGCTTGGCAGGGAAAAACATTCAGTACTTC. Translating it yields CASSLAGKNIQYF.

This clone was observed once. V gene TRBV7-9 combines with J gene TRBJ2-3; TRBD2 is a possible D gene (7 bases). V gave up 2 bases and J gave up 5 bases, with 14 bases separating them. The CDR3 sequence is 15 residues long. CDR1 SEHNR and CDR2 FQNEAQ come from the germline V gene (reference sequence). CDR3 nucleotide sequence: TGTGCCAGCAGCTTATTGGGGGGGCCGCGAGATACGCAGTATTTT. Translation: CASSLLGGPRDTQYF. Using reference TRBV7-9 and TRBJ2-3 for the parts outside the CDR3, the full variable domain is DTGVSQNPRHKITKRGQNVTFRCDPISEHNRLYWYRQTLGQGPEFLTYFQNEAQLEKSRLLSDRFSAERPKGSFSTLEIQRTEQGDSAMYLCASSLLGGPRDTQYFGPGTRLTVL.

The chain uses TRBV6-1 and TRBJ1-4; no reliable D call. The CDR3 runs 14 residues. Germline CDR1 and CDR2: MNHNS and SASEGT. Trimming removed 4 bases from V and 7 bases from J, with 13 bases in between. CDR3 sequence (DNA): TGTGCCAGCAGTGGGCCGGCGACTTTTGAAAAACTGTTTTTT. It yields the protein CASSGPATFEKLFF.

The rearrangement links TRBV7-8 to TRBJ1-2; unclear D gene. Per germline, CDR1 SGHVS and CDR2 FQNEAQ. With 5 bases removed from V and 5 bases from J, the gap between germline ends came to 18 bases. The CDR3 has 15 residues. The chain's CDR3 is CASSRSPPFWYGYTF. DNA of the CDR3: TGTGCCAGCAGCCGGAGCCCCCCCTTTTGGTATGGCTACACCTTC.

This rearrangement joins TRBV18 to TRBJ1-1; no definite D call. The CDR3 loop spans 13 amino acids. Trimming shortened V by 10 bases and J by 1 base, and 13 bases separated the two germline ends. The germline CDR1 and CDR2 sequences are KGHSH and LQKENI. The CDR3 loop is CATLGVGNTEAFF. CDR3 sequence (DNA): TGTGCCACTCTCGGGGTGGGGAACACTGAAGCTTTCTTT.

This chain uses TRBV7-9 with TRBJ1-1; no definite D call. Germline V gives CDR1 SEHNR, CDR2 FQNEAQ (reference sequence). V was pared by 4 bases and J by 7 bases, with 16 bases between. The CDR3 length is 14 residues. CDR3 sequence reads: CASSYKQTPFEAFF. In DNA, the CDR3 is TGTGCCAGCAGCTACAAACAAACACCTTTTGAAGCTTTCTTT.

This chain joins TRBV5-1 and TRBJ1-2; D ambiguous. This CDR3 comprises 12 residues. CDR1 SGHRS and CDR2 YFSETQ come from the germline V gene. The V gene lost 0 bases and the J gene lost 7 bases, with 7 bases spanning the gap. CDR3 residues: CASSLDRSGYTF. CDR3 coding DNA: TGCGCCAGCAGCTTGGATAGGAGTGGCTACACCTTC. Filled out from reference TRBV5-1 and TRBJ1-2, the complete variable domain reads KAGVTQTPRYLIKTRGQQVTLSCSPISGHRSVSWYQQTPGQGLQFLFEYFSETQRNKGNFPGRFSGRQFSNSRSEMNVSTLELGDSALYLCASSLDRSGYTFGSGTRLTVV.

This rearrangement joins TRBV9 to TRBJ1-1; D possibly corresponds to TRBD1 (6 bases). The germline gives CDR1 SGDLS, CDR2 YYNGEE. This CDR3 spans 14 amino acids. The V end was cut by 0 bases, the J end by 11 bases, with 17 bases between. The CDR3 spells CASSVDLTGKMAFF. DNA of the CDR3: TGTGCCAGCAGCGTAGATCTGACAGGTAAAATGGCTTTCTTT. The variable domain in full, with the rest retrieved from reference TRBV9 and TRBJ1-1, is DSGVTQTPKHLITATGQRVTLRCSPRSGDLSVYWYQQSLDQGLQFLIQYYNGEERAKGNILERFSAQQFPDLHSELNLSSLELGDSALYFCASSVDLTGKMAFFGQGTRLTVV.

This clone showed up just once. This rearrangement joins TRBV10-3 to TRBJ1-2; 8 bases agree with TRBD1. Trimming cost V 9 bases and J 3 bases; bases outside gene matches: 3. The CDR3 is 12 residues long. Germline V gene sequence: CDR1 ENHRY, CDR2 SYGVKD. The CDR3 DNA is TGTGCCATAGCAGGGGGCGACTATGGCTACACCTTC. The encoded protein is CAIAGGDYGYTF.

The chain is built from TRBV9 and TRBJ2-3, with D hard to call. CDR1 SGDLS and CDR2 YYNGEE come from the germline V gene. CDR3 length: 13 amino acids. V lost 2 bases and J lost 6, with 10 bases in between. CDR3 sequence (DNA): TGTGCCAGCAGCGTCCCCCCTTTGGATACGCAGTATTTT. Protein sequence: CASSVPPLDTQYF.